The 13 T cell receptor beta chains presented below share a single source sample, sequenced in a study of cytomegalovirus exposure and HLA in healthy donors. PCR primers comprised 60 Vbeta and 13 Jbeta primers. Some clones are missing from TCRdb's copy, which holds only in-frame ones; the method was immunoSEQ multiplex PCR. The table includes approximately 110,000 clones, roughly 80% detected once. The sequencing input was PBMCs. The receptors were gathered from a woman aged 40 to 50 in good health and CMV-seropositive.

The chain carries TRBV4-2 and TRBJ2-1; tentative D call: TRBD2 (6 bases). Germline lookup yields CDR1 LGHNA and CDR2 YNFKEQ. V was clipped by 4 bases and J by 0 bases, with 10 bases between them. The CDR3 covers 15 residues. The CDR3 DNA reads TGTGCCAGCAGCCTAGCGGTGAGCTCCTACAATGAGCAGTTCTTC. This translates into CASSLAVSSYNEQFF.

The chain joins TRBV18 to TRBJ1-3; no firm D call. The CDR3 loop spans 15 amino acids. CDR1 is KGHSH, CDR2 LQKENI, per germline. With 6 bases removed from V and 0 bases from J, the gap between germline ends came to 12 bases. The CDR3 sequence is CASSETRSSGNTIYF. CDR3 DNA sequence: TGTGCCAGCTCTGAAACAAGGAGCTCTGGAAACACCATATATTTT. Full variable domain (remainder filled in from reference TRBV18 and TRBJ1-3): NAGVMQNPRHLVRRRGQEARLRCSPMKGHSHVYWYRQLPEEGLKFMVYLQKENIIDESGMPKERFSAEFPKEGPSILRIQQVVRGDSAAYFCASSETRSSGNTIYFGEGSWLTVV.

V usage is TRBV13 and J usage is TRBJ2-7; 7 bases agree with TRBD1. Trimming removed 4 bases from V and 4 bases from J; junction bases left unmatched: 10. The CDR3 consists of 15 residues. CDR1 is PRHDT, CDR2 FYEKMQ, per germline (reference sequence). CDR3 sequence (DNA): TGTGCCAGCAGCTCACGGGACAGTTTGGATTACGAGCAGTACTTC. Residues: CASSSRDSLDYEQYF. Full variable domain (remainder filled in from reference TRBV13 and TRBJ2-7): AAGVIQSPRHLIKEKRETATLKCYPIPRHDTVYWYQQGPGQDPQFLISFYEKMQSDKGSIPDRFSAQQFSDYHSELNMSSLELGDSALYFCASSSRDSLDYEQYFGPGTRLTVT.

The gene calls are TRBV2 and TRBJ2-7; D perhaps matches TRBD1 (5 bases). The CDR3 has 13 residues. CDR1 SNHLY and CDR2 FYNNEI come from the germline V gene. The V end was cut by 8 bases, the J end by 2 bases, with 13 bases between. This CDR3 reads CASQGVGAYEQYF. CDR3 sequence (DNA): TGTGCCAGCCAAGGGGTAGGGGCCTACGAGCAGTACTTC.

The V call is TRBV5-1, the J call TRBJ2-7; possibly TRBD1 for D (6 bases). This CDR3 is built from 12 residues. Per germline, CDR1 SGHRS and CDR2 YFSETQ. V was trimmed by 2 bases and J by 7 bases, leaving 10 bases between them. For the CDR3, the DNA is TGCGCCAGCAGCTTACAGGGTTGGGAGCAGTACTTC. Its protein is CASSLQGWEQYF.

The CDR3 region is CASSLGAGTGSLEDYGYTF. In DNA form, the CDR3 reads TGTGCCAGCAGCTTAGGCGCCGGGACAGGGTCCTTGGAGGACTATGGCTACACCTTC. The chain has TRBV11-3 and TRBJ1-2; 9 nucleotides match TRBD1. CDR1 is SGHNT, CDR2 YENEEA, per germline. With 1 base clipped from V and 3 bases from J, the junction kept 15 bases outside the gene matches. The CDR3 spans 19 residues.

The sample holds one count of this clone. The CDR3 here is CASTPAPSGYNEQFF. The DNA for the CDR3 is TGCGCCAGCACCCCGGCCCCTAGCGGGTACAATGAGCAGTTCTTC. The genes are TRBV5-1 and TRBJ2-1, with 8 bases fitting TRBD2. The CDR3 spans 15 residues. CDR1 SGHRS and CDR2 YFSETQ come from the germline V gene. Trimming cost V 6 bases and J 4 bases; bases outside gene matches: 9.

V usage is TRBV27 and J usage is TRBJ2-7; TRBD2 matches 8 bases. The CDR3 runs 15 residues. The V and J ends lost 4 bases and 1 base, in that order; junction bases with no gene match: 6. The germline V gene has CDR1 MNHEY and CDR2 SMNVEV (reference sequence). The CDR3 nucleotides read TGTGCCAGCAGTTCCCGACTAGCGTTATCCTACGAGCAGTACTTC. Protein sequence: CASSSRLALSYEQYF.

As DNA, the CDR3 is TGTGCCAGTAGTGGACGGACAGGGCATAATTCACCCCTCCACTTT. Its protein is CASSGRTGHNSPLHF. V gene TRBV19 combines with J gene TRBJ1-6; TRBD1 aligns across 8 bases. Trimming took 5 bases from V and 5 from J; bases not matched to a gene: 5. Germline loops: CDR1 LNHDA, CDR2 SQIVND (reference sequence). CDR3 length: 15 amino acids. Full variable domain (remainder filled in from reference TRBV19 and TRBJ1-6): DGGITQSPKYLFRKEGQNVTLSCEQNLNHDAMYWYRQDPGQGLRLIYYSQIVNDFQKGDIAEGYSVSREKKESFPLTVTSAQKNPTAFYLCASSGRTGHNSPLHFGNGTRLTVT.

The CDR3 DNA is TGTGCCATCAGTGAGACAGGGGACTACAATGAGCAGTTCTTC. Amino acid sequence: CAISETGDYNEQFF. The chain carries TRBV10-3 and TRBJ2-1; TRBD1 matches at 7 bases. The CDR3 spans 14 residues. The germline CDR1 and CDR2 sequences are ENHRY and SYGVKD. V lost 2 bases, J lost 3 bases, and 1 base stayed unmatched.

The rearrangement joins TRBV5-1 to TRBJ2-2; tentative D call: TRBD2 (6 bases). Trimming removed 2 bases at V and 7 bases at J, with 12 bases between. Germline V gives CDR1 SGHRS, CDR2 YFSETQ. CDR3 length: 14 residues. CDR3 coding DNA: TGCGCCAGCAGCTTAGGGACTCTTGGCGGGGAGCTGTTTTTT. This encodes CASSLGTLGGELFF. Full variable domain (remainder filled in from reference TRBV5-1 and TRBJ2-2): KAGVTQTPRYLIKTRGQQVTLSCSPISGHRSVSWYQQTPGQGLQFLFEYFSETQRNKGNFPGRFSGRQFSNSRSEMNVSTLELGDSALYLCASSLGTLGGELFFGEGSRLTVL.

In DNA, the CDR3 is TGCGCCAGCAGCCAAGATAGACAGCCTAACTATGGCTACACCTTC. This translates into CASSQDRQPNYGYTF. The chain joins TRBV4-1 to TRBJ1-2; D may be TRBD1 (5 bases). This CDR3 spans 15 amino acids. V lost 0 bases and J lost 0, with 8 bases in between. Germline lookup yields CDR1 MGHRA and CDR2 YSYEKL.

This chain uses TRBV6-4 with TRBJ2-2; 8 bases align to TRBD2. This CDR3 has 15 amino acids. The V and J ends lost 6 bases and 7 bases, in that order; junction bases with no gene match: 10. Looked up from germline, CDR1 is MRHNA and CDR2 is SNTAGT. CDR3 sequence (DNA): TGTGCCAGCAGCCAAGCGGGAGATAATTTCGGGGAGCTGTTTTTT. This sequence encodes CASSQAGDNFGELFF.